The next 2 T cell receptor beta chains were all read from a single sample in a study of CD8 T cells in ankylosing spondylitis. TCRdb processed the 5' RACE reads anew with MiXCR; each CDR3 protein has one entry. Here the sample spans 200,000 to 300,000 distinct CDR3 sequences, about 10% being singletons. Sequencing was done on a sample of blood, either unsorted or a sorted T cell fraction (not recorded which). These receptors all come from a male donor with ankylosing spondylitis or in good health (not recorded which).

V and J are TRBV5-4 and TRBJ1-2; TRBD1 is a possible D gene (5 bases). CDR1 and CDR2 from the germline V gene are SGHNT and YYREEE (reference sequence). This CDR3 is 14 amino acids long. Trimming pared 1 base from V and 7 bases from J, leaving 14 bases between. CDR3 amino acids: CASSLHSSGGGYTF. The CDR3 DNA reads TGTGCCAGCAGCTTGCACAGCTCCGGGGGTGGCTACACCTTC.

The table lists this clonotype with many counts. For the CDR3, the DNA is TGCGCCAGCAGCTTGAGGTTGGGGTCCTACGAGCAGTACTTC. Its translation: CASSLRLGSYEQYF. The genes are TRBV5-1 and TRBJ2-7; the D is unclear. CDR3 size: 14 residues. Germline V CDR1 and CDR2: SGHRS, YFSETQ. V shed 1 base and J shed 1 base, with 9 bases lying between them.